This T cell receptor beta chain was profiled in a study of blood T cell repertoires in COVID-19. Across the whole study: COVID-19 samples, acute and convalescent, were from the United States, Italy and Spain.

Assay used: immunoSEQ multiplex PCR; TCRdb lists only in-frame clones, some missing. The sample gives roughly 200,000 clones, 81% of which show up once; 7.9% is in the top ten. V lost 5 bases and J lost 5; bases outside the gene matches: 6. Germline CDR1 and CDR2: SGHNT and YENEEA. The CDR3 loop spans 14 amino acids. The TCR originated in a woman at least 80 years old with acute or convalescent COVID-19. The rearrangement uses TRBV11-3 and TRBJ1-1, with TRBD1 matching over 9 bases. Material for sequencing was peripheral blood. The CDR3 sequence: CASSQDRGYTEAFF. CDR3 DNA: TGTGCCAGCAGCCAGGACAGGGGTTATACTGAAGCTTTCTTT.